Each of the 17 T cell receptor beta chains below was sequenced from the same sample in a study of technical replicates of blood from a few donors. The table came from immunoSEQ multiplex PCR; TCRdb's copy has only in-frame clones and leaves some out. The sample holds around 67,000 clones, about 95% seen once. Sequencing used T cells isolated from PBMCs. Receptor source: a human donor in good health.

The gene calls are TRBV15 and TRBJ1-6; the D is unclear. From germline, CDR1 is LNHNV and CDR2 YYDKDF (reference sequence). The CDR3 runs to 13 residues. V was clipped by 5 bases and J by 6 bases, with 8 bases between them. CDR3 nucleotide sequence: TGTGCCACCAGCGCAAGCTTTAATTCACCCCTCCACTTT. Translated: CATSASFNSPLHF. Complete variable domain (other parts from reference TRBV15 and TRBJ1-6): DAMVIQNPRYQVTQFGKPVTLSCSQTLNHNVMYWYQQKSSQAPKLLFHYYDKDFNNEADTPDNFQSRRPNTSFCFLDIRSPGLGDTAMYLCATSASFNSPLHFGNGTRLTVT.

The chain uses TRBV5-1 and TRBJ2-3; 8 bases map to TRBD1. CDR3 length: 16 residues. Germline CDR1 reads SGHRS; CDR2 reads YFSETQ. The trim removed 4 bases at V and 3 bases at J, leaving 10 bases unmatched. CDR3 sequence: CASSAGQGIATDTQYF. CDR3 DNA: TGCGCCAGCAGCGCCGGACAGGGTATTGCGACAGATACGCAGTATTTT.

The chain recombines TRBV19 with TRBJ2-3; possibly TRBD1 for D (5 bases). Per germline, CDR1 LNHDA and CDR2 SQIVND (reference sequence). The CDR3 length is 13 residues. Between the trimmed V and J ends, which lost 3 bases and 4 bases, there was a span of 8 bases. CDR3 protein: CASSIRGSDTQYF. The CDR3 DNA is TGTGCCAGTAGTATTAGGGGATCAGATACGCAGTATTTT.

This clone was detected a few times. This sequence joins TRBV29-1 and TRBJ1-1; D perhaps matches TRBD1 (6 bases). The CDR3 totals 12 residues. Germline V gene lookup returns CDR1 SQVTM and CDR2 ANQGSEA. V was cut by 7 bases and J by 1 base, with 10 bases left in between. The CDR3 sequence is CSARTANTEAFF. CDR3 DNA: TGCAGCGCCCGGACAGCGAACACTGAAGCTTTCTTT.

The gene calls are TRBV28 and TRBJ1-2; D is possibly TRBD1 (5 bases). The CDR3 is 16 amino acids. V was shortened by 3 bases and J by 7 bases, with 21 bases between the two germline ends. From germline, CDR1 is MDHEN and CDR2 SYDVKM. CDR3 bases: TGTGCCAGCAGTTTCCACCCACAGGTTTCATTTCGTGGCTACACCTTC. As protein: CASSFHPQVSFRGYTF.

This clone was observed once. This sequence joins TRBV9 and TRBJ1-1; 8 bases map to TRBD1. CDR1 is SGDLS, CDR2 YYNGEE, per germline. This CDR3 has 15 residues. V was clipped by 0 bases and J by 1 base; unmatched bases: 2. CDR3 DNA sequence: TGTGCCAGCAGCGTAGTGGGACAGGAGAACACTGAAGCTTTCTTT. Its translation: CASSVVGQENTEAFF.

V gene TRBV28 combines with J gene TRBJ2-7; 11 bases agree with TRBD2. Germline V gene lookup returns CDR1 MDHEN and CDR2 SYDVKM. The CDR3 is 14 amino acids. J was trimmed by 5 bases and V by 6 bases; bases with no gene match: 6. CDR3 nucleotide sequence: TGTGCCAGCAGGATTAGCGGGAGGGTTCACGAGCAGTACTTC. The encoded protein is CASRISGRVHEQYF.

The chain recombines TRBV4-1 with TRBJ1-2, with D possibly matching TRBD1 (6 bases). The CDR3 sequence is 15 residues long. Germline V gene lookup returns CDR1 MGHRA and CDR2 YSYEKL. The V and J ends lost 1 base and 6 bases respectively, with 15 bases between them. CDR3 nucleotides: TGCGCCAGCAGCCAAGCCCAGGGGCGGTATGATGGCTACACCTTC. Translated, it gives CASSQAQGRYDGYTF.

V and J are TRBV6-5 and TRBJ2-7; TRBD2 matches at 7 bases. J was trimmed by 4 bases and V by 0 bases; bases with no gene match: 9. CDR1 is MNHEY, CDR2 SVGAGI, per germline. This CDR3 is built from 16 residues. The CDR3 loop is CASSYSMGGRAYEQYF. The CDR3 bases are TGTGCCAGCAGTTACTCGATGGGGGGGAGGGCTTACGAGCAGTACTTC.

The rearrangement links TRBV6-6 to TRBJ1-1; D is possibly TRBD1 (5 bases). Looked up from germline, CDR1 is MNHNY and CDR2 is SVGAGI (reference sequence). V lost 5 bases and J lost 1, with 8 bases in between. The CDR3 extends over 13 amino acids. Written as DNA, the CDR3 is TGTGCCAGCAGTCAGCAGGGGAACACTGAAGCTTTCTTT. Translation gives CASSQQGNTEAFF.

The rearrangement joins TRBV5-4 to TRBJ1-1; no clear D. The V gene lost 2 bases and the J gene lost 4 bases, with 15 bases spanning the gap. The CDR3 spans 15 residues. Germline-derived CDR1 and CDR2 are SGHNT and YYREEE (reference sequence). CDR3 in amino acids: CASSFGVQAGTEAFF. As DNA, the CDR3 is TGTGCCAGCAGCTTCGGCGTCCAGGCAGGCACTGAAGCTTTCTTT.

The chain employs TRBV5-1 and TRBJ2-7; 11 nucleotides line up with TRBD2. Trimming cost V 2 bases and J 6 bases; bases outside gene matches: 10. This CDR3 contains 16 residues. Germline V lookup: CDR1 SGHRS, CDR2 YFSETQ. In DNA form, the CDR3 reads TGCGCCAGCAGCTTCCTCGGAACTAGCGGGAGAGGCGAGCAGTACTTC. Translated: CASSFLGTSGRGEQYF.

The rearrangement uses TRBV19 and TRBJ2-1; 7 nucleotides line up with TRBD2. The CDR3 has 15 amino acids. Trimming at V came to 10 bases and at J to 0 bases, leaving 9 bases not matched to a gene. Germline-derived CDR1 and CDR2 are LNHDA and SQIVND (reference sequence). As DNA, the CDR3 is TGTGCCACCCATGGGGGGGTAAACTCCTACAATGAGCAGTTCTTC. As protein: CATHGGVNSYNEQFF.

The genes are TRBV5-4 and TRBJ2-1, with 7 bases aligning to TRBD2. V lost 6 bases to trimming and J lost 0 bases; unmatched junction nucleotides: 12. The CDR3 is made up of 17 amino acids. The germline CDR1 and CDR2 sequences are SGHNT and YYREEE (reference sequence). The CDR3 sequence is CASTPPSSGPSYNEQFF. In DNA form, the CDR3 reads TGTGCCAGCACCCCCCCCTCTAGCGGACCCTCCTACAATGAGCAGTTCTTC. The whole variable domain, filled in from reference TRBV5-4 and TRBJ2-1, reads ETGVTQSPTHLIKTRGQQVTLRCSSQSGHNTVSWYQQALGQGPQFIFQYYREEENGRGNFPPRFSGLQFPNYSSELNVNALELDDSALYLCASTPPSSGPSYNEQFFGPGTRLTVL.

The genes are TRBV28 and TRBJ1-1; D is undetermined. Germline lookup yields CDR1 MDHEN and CDR2 SYDVKM. V was shortened by 4 bases and J by 1 base, with 10 bases between the two germline ends. The CDR3 has 14 amino acids. CDR3 sequence (DNA): TGTGCCAGCAGTTCCGGGGAGGGGAACACTGAAGCTTTCTTT. Translation gives CASSSGEGNTEAFF. Combining the CDR3 with reference TRBV28 and TRBJ1-1 gives the whole variable domain DVKVTQSSRYLVKRTGEKVFLECVQDMDHENMFWYRQDPGLGLRLIYFSYDVKMKEKGDIPEGYSVSREKKERFSLILESASTNQTSMYLCASSSGEGNTEAFFGQGTRLTVV.

The rearrangement uses TRBV13 and TRBJ2-7; 7 positions match TRBD1. This CDR3 spans 15 amino acids. J lost 5 bases, V lost 5 bases, and 12 bases had no gene match. Germline CDR1 reads PRHDT; CDR2 reads FYEKMQ (reference sequence). The CDR3 is CASSEQPQGIHEQYF. The DNA of the CDR3 is TGTGCCAGCAGCGAGCAACCACAGGGGATCCACGAGCAGTACTTC. Complete variable domain (other parts from reference TRBV13 and TRBJ2-7): AAGVIQSPRHLIKEKRETATLKCYPIPRHDTVYWYQQGPGQDPQFLISFYEKMQSDKGSIPDRFSAQQFSDYHSELNMSSLELGDSALYFCASSEQPQGIHEQYFGPGTRLTVT.

The chain carries TRBV6-1 and TRBJ1-6; no reliable D call. The CDR3 has 14 residues. V was trimmed by 5 bases and J by 9 bases, leaving 14 bases between them. The germline V gene has CDR1 MNHNS and CDR2 SASEGT. In DNA, the CDR3 is TGTGCCAGCAGTCTACCCCTCCCCATTTCACCCCTCCACTTT. As protein: CASSLPLPISPLHF.